Detailed here is one T cell receptor beta chain. Its antigen specificity is not known. It has no much larger one-base neighbor in the sample; base qualities were not kept. The data derive from a study of blood T cell repertoires in COVID-19 (dated by TCRdb to 2019 to 2021). For context, the study as a whole: Collaborator samples came from the United States, Italy and Spain and covered acute and convalescent phases of COVID-19. Subjects who had been exposed to COVID-19, were actively infected with it, or had recovered from it provided the deeply sampled blood TCRbeta repertoires that made up the dataset. The repertoires were released in a freely available public database intended as a resource for research on the immune response to SARS-CoV-2. Sample metadata almost always included a de-identified subject ID, COVID-19 status, age in years and sex. The samples were drawn from two sources: the first 160 participants of the ongoing ImmuneRACE study, and 1,000 to 1,500 subjects contributed by 6 global collaborators. The material from the prospective study consisted of cDNA or gDNA derived from T cells, B-cell-depleted T cells, or PBMCs. Where available, HLA class I and class II types were taken from metadata supplied by the sample provider and were not determined by assay-based typing.

Paper-wide results and their limitations: Clinical and demographic metadata were provided uncurated, with the amount varying by source and participant.

From the germline V gene, CDR1 is KGHDR and CDR2 is SFDVKD. Inclusive of the bounding cysteine and phenylalanine, the CDR3 is 13 residues long. Solely the CDR3 DNA is kept, with 39 bases framed from the first base. At the junction V is shortened by 7 bases and J by 3 bases, with 9 bases in between. TCRbeta CDR3 regions were amplified from genomic DNA by means of the immunoSEQ Assay, a bias-controlled multiplex PCR. Per the original workflow: Within the assay, amplification of reference gene primers was used to estimate how many nucleated cells each sample contained. To quantify the absolute abundance of each unique TCRbeta CDR3 rearrangement, sequence reads were collapsed and filtered. Productive Simpson clonality was computed per sample as the square root of Simpson's diversity index over productive rearrangements. In its TCRdb copy, this immuneACCESS table keeps in-frame sequences only and misses some clones. Where compared with another copy, unresolved V genes explain less than half of these, and the others have no known cause. The V and J calls and the clone size are those of that table, but D and trimming were determined from the DNA. The sample contains hundreds of thousands of clones, roughly 80% of them found a single time. Of the sample, 6% to 8% is held by the ten largest clones.

At one collaborating source in Seattle, patients were enrolled during active infection and were followed longitudinally through the course of disease. Whole blood was collected in K2EDTA tubes by collaborating institutions according to the institutions' own protocols. For TCRbeta analysis, collaborators shipped samples in one of three forms: frozen whole blood, isolated PBMCs, or DNA extracted from either of those sample types. The sequence is built from TRBV24-1 and TRBJ1-5, with no confidently assigned D gene. Source material: peripheral blood. This sequence was found in an elderly woman with COVID-19, enrolled during active disease. Here is the DNA: TGTGCCACCAGCAAAACATTCAATCAGCCCCAGCATTTT. This encodes CATSKTFNQPQHF.